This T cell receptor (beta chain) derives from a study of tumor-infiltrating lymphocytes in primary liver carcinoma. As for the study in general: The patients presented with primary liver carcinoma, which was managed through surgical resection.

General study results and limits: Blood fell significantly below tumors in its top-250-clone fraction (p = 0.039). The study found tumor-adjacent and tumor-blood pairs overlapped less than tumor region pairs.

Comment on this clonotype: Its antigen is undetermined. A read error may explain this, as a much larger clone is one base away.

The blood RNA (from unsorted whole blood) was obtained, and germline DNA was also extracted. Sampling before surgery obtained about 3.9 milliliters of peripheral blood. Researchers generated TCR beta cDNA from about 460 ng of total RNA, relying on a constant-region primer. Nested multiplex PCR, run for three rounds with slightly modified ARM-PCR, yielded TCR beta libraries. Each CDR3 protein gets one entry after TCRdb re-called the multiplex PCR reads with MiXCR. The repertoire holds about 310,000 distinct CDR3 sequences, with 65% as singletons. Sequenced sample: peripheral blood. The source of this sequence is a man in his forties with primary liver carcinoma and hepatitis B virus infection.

In DNA form, the CDR3 reads TGTGCCGGCAGCCAAGCGCAGGTCGGGGGCTACACCTTC. It codes for CAGSQAQVGGYTF. This rearrangement joins TRBV14 to TRBJ1-2; D ambiguous. The CDR3 is 13 amino acids. CDR1 SGHDN and CDR2 FVKESK come from the germline V gene.